This T cell receptor beta chain was captured in a study of T cells expressing NK-cell markers. Across the whole study: There were seven HCMV-seropositive donors and one seronegative donor among the eight sequenced.

What made the TCR beta cDNA was 5'RACE template switching with UMIs. From its re-call of the 5' RACE reads, TCRdb lists each CDR3 protein once, without DNA. This repertoire includes about 550,000 distinct CDR3 sequences. This CDR3 has 18 residues. Looked up from germline, CDR1 is ENHRY and CDR2 is SYGVKD. This sequence joins TRBV10-3 and TRBJ2-1; TCRdb picks TRBD2, but there is no DNA to check that call. This TCR was recovered from a man younger than 35 in good health. The sample comprised blood T cells: a sorted CD56 or NKG2C T cell subset, CD4+ or CD8+ T cells, or bulk PBMC T cells (not recorded which). The CDR3 spells CAISESRTSGSFSDEQFF.